This record covers a single T cell receptor beta chain. What it binds is not known. This sample stems from a study of cytomegalovirus exposure and HLA in healthy donors. This table comes from immunoSEQ multiplex PCR, and its TCRdb copy is limited to in-frame clones, with some not included. Altogether about 130,000 clones are present, 94% being singletons, with the ten largest covering under 1.5%. Overall study findings and caveats: The dataset shows that most TCR sequences were rare, while some public TCRs occurred in many donors. Diagnosis of cytomegalovirus status made by the classifier reportedly showed high specificity and sensitivity.

Deletions cut 3 bases from V and 5 bases from J, with 14 bases between. The CDR3 covers 14 residues. CDR1 SGHRS and CDR2 YFSETQ come from the germline V gene. Specimen: PBMCs. The receptor's source is a woman aged 18-35 years in good health and CMV-seronegative. The chain joins TRBV5-1 to TRBJ2-5; a weak D match, TRBD1 (6 bases). CDR3 sequence: CASSSGTYRETQYF. For the CDR3, the DNA is TGCGCCAGCAGCTCCGGGACATACAGGGAGACCCAGTACTTC.